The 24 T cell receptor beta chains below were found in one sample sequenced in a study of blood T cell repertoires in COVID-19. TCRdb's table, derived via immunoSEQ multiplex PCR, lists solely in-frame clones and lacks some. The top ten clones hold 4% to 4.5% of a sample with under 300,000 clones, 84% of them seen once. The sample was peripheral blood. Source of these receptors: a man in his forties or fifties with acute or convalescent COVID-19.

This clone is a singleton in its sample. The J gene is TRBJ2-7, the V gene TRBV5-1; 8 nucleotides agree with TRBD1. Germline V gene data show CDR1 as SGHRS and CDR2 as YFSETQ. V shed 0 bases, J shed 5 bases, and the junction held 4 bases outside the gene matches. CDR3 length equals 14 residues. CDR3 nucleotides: TGCGCCAGCAGCTTGGTCCAGGGGGCGAACGAGCAGTACTTC. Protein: CASSLVQGANEQYF.

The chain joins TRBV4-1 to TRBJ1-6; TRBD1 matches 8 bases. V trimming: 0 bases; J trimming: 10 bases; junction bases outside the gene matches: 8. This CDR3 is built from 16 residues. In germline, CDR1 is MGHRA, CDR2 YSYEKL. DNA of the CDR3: TGCGCCAGCAGCCAAGACCCCGGGACAGGCAGATCACCCCTCCACTTT. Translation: CASSQDPGTGRSPLHF.

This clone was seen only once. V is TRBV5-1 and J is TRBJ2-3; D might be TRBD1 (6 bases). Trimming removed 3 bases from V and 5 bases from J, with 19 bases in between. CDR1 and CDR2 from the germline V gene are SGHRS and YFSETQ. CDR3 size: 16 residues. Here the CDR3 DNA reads TGCGCCAGCAGCTCAACCGGACAGCTATTTGTAGATACGCAGTATTTT. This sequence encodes CASSSTGQLFVDTQYF.

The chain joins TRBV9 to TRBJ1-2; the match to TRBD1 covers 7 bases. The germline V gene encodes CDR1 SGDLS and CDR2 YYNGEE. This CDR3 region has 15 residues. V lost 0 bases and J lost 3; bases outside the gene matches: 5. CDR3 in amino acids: CASSVGTGNHYGYTF. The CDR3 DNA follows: TGTGCCAGCAGCGTAGGGACAGGTAACCACTATGGCTACACCTTC.

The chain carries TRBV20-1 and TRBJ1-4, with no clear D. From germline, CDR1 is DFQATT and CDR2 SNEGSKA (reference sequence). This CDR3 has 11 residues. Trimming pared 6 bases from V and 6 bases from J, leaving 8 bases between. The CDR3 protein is CSAPGYEKLFF. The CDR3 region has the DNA TGCAGTGCCCCGGGATATGAAAAACTGTTTTTT.

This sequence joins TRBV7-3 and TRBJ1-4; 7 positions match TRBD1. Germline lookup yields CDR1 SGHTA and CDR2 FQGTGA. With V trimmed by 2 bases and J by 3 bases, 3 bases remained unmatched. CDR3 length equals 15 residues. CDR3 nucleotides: TGTGCCAGCAGCTTATTCGGACAGGCTAATGAAAAACTGTTTTTT. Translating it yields CASSLFGQANEKLFF.

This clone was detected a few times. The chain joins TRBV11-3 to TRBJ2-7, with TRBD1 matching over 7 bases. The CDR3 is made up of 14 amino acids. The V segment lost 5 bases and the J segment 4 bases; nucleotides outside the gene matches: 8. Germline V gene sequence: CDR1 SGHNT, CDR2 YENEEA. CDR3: CASSTQDRPYEQYF. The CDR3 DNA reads TGTGCCAGCAGCACACAGGACAGGCCGTACGAGCAGTACTTC.

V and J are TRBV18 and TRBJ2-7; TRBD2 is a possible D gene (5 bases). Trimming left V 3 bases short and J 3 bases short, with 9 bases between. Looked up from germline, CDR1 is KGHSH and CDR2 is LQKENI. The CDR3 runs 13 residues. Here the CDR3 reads CASSPGEFYEQYF. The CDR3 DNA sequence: TGTGCCAGCTCACCCGGGGAGTTCTACGAGCAGTACTTC.

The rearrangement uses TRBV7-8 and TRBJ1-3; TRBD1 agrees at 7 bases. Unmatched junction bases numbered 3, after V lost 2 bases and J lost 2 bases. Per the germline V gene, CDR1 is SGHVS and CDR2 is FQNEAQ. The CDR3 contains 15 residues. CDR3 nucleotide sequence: TGTGCCAGCAGCTTACAGGGGGGCCCTGGAAACACCATATATTTT. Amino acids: CASSLQGGPGNTIYF.

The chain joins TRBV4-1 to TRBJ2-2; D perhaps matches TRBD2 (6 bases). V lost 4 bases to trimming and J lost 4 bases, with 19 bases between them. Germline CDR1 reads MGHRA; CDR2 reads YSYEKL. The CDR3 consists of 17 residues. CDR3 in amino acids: CASSPRDREWGTGELFF. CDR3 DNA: TGCGCCAGCAGCCCAAGAGATCGGGAGTGGGGCACCGGGGAGCTGTTTTTT.

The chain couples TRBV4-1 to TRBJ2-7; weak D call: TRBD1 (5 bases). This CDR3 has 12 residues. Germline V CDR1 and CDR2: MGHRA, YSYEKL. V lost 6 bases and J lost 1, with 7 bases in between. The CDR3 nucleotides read TGCGCCAGCAGTAAGGGGTCCTACGAGCAGTACTTC. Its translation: CASSKGSYEQYF.

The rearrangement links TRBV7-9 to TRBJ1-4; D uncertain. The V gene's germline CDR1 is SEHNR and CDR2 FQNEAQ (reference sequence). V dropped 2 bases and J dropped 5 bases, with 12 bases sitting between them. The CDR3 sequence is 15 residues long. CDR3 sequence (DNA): TGTGCCAGCAGCTTATTTGTGACTGTGAATGAAAAACTGTTTTTT. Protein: CASSLFVTVNEKLFF. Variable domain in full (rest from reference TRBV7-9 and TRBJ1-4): DTGVSQNPRHKITKRGQNVTFRCDPISEHNRLYWYRQTLGQGPEFLTYFQNEAQLEKSRLLSDRFSAERPKGSFSTLEIQRTEQGDSAMYLCASSLFVTVNEKLFFGSGTQLSVL.

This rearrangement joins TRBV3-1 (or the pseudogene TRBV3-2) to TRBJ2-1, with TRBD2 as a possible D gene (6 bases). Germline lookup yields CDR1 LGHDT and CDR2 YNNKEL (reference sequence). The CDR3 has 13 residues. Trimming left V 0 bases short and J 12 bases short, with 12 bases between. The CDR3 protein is CASSQEKAGGQFF. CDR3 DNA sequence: TGTGCCAGCAGCCAAGAAAAAGCGGGTGGGCAGTTCTTC.

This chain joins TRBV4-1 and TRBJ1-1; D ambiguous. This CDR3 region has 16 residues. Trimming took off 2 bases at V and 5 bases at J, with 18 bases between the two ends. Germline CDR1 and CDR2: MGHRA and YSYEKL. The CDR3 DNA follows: TGCGCCAGCAGCCAAAGTTCGGACGGGGAATCAACTGAAGCTTTCTTT. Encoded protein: CASSQSSDGESTEAFF.

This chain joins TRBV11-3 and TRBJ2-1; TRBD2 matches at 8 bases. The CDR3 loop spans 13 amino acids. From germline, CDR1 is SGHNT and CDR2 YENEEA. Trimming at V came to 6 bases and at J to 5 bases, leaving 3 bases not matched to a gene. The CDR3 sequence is CASRVAGNNEQFF. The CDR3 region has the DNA TGTGCCAGCAGAGTAGCGGGAAACAATGAGCAGTTCTTC.

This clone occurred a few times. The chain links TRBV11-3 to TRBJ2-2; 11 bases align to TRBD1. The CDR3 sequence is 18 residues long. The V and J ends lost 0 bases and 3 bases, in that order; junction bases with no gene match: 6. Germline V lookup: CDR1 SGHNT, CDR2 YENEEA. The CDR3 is CASSLDYGTGGHTGELFF. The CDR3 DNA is TGTGCCAGCAGCTTAGATTACGGGACAGGGGGTCACACCGGGGAGCTGTTTTTT.

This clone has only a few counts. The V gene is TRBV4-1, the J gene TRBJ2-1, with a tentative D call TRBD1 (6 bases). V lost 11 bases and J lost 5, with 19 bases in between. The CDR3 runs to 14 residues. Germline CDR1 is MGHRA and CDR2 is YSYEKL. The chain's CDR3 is CAARRGGSDNEQFF. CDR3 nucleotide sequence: TGCGCCGCTCGGAGAGGGGGTAGCGACAATGAGCAGTTCTTC.

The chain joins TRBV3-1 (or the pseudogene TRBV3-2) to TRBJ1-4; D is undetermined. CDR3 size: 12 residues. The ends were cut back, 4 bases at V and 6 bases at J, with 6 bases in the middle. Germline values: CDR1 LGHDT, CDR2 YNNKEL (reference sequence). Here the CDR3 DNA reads TGTGCCAGCAGCCCCTCGGATGAAAAACTGTTTTTT. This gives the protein CASSPSDEKLFF.

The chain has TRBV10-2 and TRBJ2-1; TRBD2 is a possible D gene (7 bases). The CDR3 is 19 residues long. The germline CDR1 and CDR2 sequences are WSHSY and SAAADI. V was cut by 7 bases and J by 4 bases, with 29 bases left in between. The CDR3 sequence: CASKRASGQGRGGYNEQFF. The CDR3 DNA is TGCGCCAGCAAGAGGGCTAGCGGCCAAGGAAGGGGGGGGTACAATGAGCAGTTCTTC.

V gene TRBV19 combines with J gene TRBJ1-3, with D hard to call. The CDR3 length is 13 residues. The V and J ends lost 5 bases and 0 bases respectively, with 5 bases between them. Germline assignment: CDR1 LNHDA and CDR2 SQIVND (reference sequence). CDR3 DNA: TGTGCCAGTAGTCCTCCCTCTGGAAACACCATATATTTT. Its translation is CASSPPSGNTIYF.

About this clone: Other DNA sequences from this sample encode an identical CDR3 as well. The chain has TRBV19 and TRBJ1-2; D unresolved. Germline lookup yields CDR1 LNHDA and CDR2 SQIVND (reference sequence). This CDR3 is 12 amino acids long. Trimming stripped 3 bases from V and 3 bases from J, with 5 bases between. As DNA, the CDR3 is TGTGCCAGTAGTATTGCGGACTATGGCTACACCTTC. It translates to CASSIADYGYTF.

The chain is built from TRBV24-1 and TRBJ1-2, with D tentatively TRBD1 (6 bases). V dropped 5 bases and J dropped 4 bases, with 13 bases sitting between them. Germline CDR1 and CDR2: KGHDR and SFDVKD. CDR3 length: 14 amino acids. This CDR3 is CATSGQTGTYGYTF. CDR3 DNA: TGTGCCACCAGTGGACAAACAGGGACCTATGGCTACACCTTC.

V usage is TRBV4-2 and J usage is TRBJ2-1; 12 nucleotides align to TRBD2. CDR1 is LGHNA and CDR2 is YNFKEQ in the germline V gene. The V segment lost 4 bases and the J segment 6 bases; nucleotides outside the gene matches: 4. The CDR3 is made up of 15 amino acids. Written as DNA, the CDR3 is TGTGCCAGCAGCCCCCGACTAGCGGGGGCCAATGAGCAGTTCTTC. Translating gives CASSPRLAGANEQFF.

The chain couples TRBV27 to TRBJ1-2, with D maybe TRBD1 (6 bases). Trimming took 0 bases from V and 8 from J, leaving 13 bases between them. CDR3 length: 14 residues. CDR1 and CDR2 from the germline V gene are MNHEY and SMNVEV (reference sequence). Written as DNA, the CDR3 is TGTGCCAGCAGTTTATCCCGGCAGGGGAAAGGCTACACCTTC. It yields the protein CASSLSRQGKGYTF.